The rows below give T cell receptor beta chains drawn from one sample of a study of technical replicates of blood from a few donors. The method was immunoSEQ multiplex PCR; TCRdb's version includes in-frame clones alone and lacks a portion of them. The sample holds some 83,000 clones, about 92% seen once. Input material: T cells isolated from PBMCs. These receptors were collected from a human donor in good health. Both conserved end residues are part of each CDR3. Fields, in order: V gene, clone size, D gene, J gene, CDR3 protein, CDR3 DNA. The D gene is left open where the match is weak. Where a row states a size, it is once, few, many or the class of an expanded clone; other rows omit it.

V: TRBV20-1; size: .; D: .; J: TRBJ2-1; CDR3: CSASIQGRVF; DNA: TGCAGTGCTAGCATACAGGGTAGGGTCTTC
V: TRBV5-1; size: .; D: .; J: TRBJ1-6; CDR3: CASRRGSSYNSPLHF; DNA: TGCGCCAGCAGAAGGGGAAGCTCCTATAATTCACCCCTCCACTTT
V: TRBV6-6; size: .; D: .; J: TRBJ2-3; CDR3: CASCGATDTQYF; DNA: TGTGCCAGCTGCGGCGCCACAGATACGCAGTATTTT
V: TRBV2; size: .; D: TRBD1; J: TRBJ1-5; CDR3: CASSPSDRGPGQPQHF; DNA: TGTGCCAGCAGTCCTTCGGACAGGGGGCCAGGTCAGCCCCAGCATTTT
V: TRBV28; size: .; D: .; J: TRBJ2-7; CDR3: CASNLEGRGEQYF; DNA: TGTGCCAGCAATCTCGAGGGCCGAGGAGAGCAGTACTTC
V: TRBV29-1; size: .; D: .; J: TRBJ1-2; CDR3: CSVGTVIYGYTF; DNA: TGCAGCGTTGGGACAGTTATCTATGGCTACACCTTC
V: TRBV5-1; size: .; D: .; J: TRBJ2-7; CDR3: CASSSRGLDEQYF; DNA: TGCGCCAGCAGCTCACGAGGGTTGGACGAGCAGTACTTC
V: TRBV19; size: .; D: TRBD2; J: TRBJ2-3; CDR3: CASRGGGGVSTDTQYF; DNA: TGTGCCAGTAGGGGTGGCGGGGGGGTTAGCACAGATACGCAGTATTTT
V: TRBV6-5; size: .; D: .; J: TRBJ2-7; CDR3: CASRPTGNYEQYF; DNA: TGTGCCAGCAGACCGACAGGAAACTACGAGCAGTACTTC
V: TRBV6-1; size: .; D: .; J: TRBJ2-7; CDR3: CASSEGSWSQGYEQYF; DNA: TGTGCCAGCAGTGAAGGTAGTTGGTCACAGGGCTACGAGCAGTACTTC
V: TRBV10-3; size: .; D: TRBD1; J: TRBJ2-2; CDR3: CAIRGIVGQLLDGELFF; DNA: TGTGCCATCAGGGGAATTGTGGGACAGCTTCTTGACGGGGAGCTGTTTTTT
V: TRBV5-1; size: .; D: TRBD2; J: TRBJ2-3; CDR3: CASSLASGRARDTQYF; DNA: TGCGCCAGCAGCTTGGCTAGCGGGAGGGCCCGCGATACGCAGTATTTT
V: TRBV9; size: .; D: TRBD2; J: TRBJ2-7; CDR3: CASSQSRWGGTYEQYF; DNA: TGTGCCAGCAGCCAATCCCGGTGGGGGGGAACCTACGAGCAGTACTTC
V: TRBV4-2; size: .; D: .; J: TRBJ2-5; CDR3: CASSQNPTLALQETQYF; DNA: TGTGCCAGCAGCCAAAATCCCACCCTAGCCCTCCAAGAGACCCAGTACTTC
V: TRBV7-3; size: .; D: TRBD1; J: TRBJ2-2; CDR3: CASSEQGAIPGELFF; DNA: TGTGCCAGCAGCGAACAGGGGGCCATCCCCGGGGAGCTGTTTTTT
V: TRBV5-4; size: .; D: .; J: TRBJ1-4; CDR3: CASSLGTAATNEKLFF; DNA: TGTGCCAGCAGCTTGGGGACTGCTGCAACTAATGAAAAACTGTTTTTT
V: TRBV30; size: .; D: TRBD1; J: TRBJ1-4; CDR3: CACNRGALGKLFF; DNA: TGTGCCTGCAACAGGGGGGCCTTAGGAAAACTGTTTTTT
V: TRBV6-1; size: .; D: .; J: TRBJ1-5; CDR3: CASSSGEQAQHF; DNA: TGTGCCAGCAGTTCAGGGGAGCAGGCCCAGCATTTT
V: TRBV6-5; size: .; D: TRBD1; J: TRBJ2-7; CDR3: CASSYRDRVHEQYF; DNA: TGTGCCAGCAGTTACCGGGACAGGGTCCACGAGCAGTACTTC
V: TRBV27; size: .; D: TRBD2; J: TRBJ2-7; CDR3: CASSSPLAGVTSYEQYF; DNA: TGTGCCAGCAGTTCCCCCCTAGCGGGGGTCACCTCCTACGAGCAGTACTTC
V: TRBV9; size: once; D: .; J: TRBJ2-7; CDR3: CASSVGGEVGEQYF; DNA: TGTGCCAGCAGCGTAGGAGGGGAGGTTGGCGAGCAGTACTTC
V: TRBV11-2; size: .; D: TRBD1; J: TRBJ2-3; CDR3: CASSLGTGGTDTQYF; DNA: TGTGCCAGCAGCTTAGGAACAGGGGGCACAGATACGCAGTATTTT
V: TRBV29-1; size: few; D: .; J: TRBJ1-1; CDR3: CSVVGGTVTEAFF; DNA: TGCAGCGTTGTAGGGGGTACGGTTACTGAAGCTTTCTTT
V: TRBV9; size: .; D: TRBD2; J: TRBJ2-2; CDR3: CASSVDTSGGTGELFF; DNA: TGTGCCAGCAGCGTCGACACTAGCGGGGGCACCGGGGAGCTGTTTTTT
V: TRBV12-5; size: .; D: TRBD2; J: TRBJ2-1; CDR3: CASGLTKTSGGSDEQFF; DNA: TGTGCTAGTGGTTTAACCAAGACTAGCGGGGGTTCGGATGAGCAGTTCTTC
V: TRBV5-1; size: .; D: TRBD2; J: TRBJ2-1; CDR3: CASSAVPGTSAAEQFF; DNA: TGCGCCAGCAGCGCGGTTCCCGGGACTAGCGCTGCTGAGCAGTTCTTC
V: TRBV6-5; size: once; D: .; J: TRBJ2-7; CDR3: CASSLHQVANYEQYF; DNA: TGTGCCAGCAGCCTCCACCAGGTCGCGAACTACGAGCAGTACTTC
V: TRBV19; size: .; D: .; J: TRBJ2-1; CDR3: CASTPPRGQPYNEQFF; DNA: TGTGCCAGTACACCACCCCGGGGTCAACCCTACAATGAGCAGTTCTTC
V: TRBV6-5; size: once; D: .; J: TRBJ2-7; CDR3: CASRLRGSYEQYF; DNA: TGTGCCAGCAGATTACGGGGCTCCTACGAGCAGTACTTC